This is a list of T cell receptor beta chains from one sample in a study of cytomegalovirus exposure and HLA in healthy donors. TCRdb keeps only in-frame clones here, not all; method: immunoSEQ multiplex PCR. Its table lists under 150,000 clones. Specimen: PBMCs. Receptors originate from a middle-aged woman in good health and CMV-seronegative. CDR3s include the opening cysteine and the closing phenylalanine or tryptophan. Fields, in order: D gene, V gene, J gene, CDR3 DNA, CDR3 protein. A D gene is named only where the DNA matches it firmly.

D: TRBD1; V: TRBV7-2; J: TRBJ1-1; DNA: TGTGCCAGCAGGCCCGACAGGGACTTGAACACTGAAGCTTTCTTT; CDR3: CASRPDRDLNTEAFF
D: NA; V: TRBV12-5; J: TRBJ1-1; DNA: TGTGCTAGTGGAGGCGGGGTTAGCGCTGAAGCTTTCTTT; CDR3: CASGGGVSAEAFF
D: NA; V: TRBV11-2; J: TRBJ1-2; DNA: TGTGCCAGCAGCTCCGGACAGAACTATGGCTACACCTTC; CDR3: CASSSGQNYGYTF
D: TRBD1; V: TRBV18; J: TRBJ2-7; DNA: TGTGCCAGCTCACTGGAGACAGGGTACGAGCAGTACTTC; CDR3: CASSLETGYEQYF
D: TRBD1; V: TRBV9; J: TRBJ1-2; DNA: TGTGCCAGCAGCCCGACCGGGACAGCTAACTATGGCTACACCTTC; CDR3: CASSPTGTANYGYTF
D: NA; V: TRBV19; J: TRBJ1-2; DNA: TGTGCCAGTAGTTCTGCCCGGACTCGTCTTCCTAACTATGGCTACACCTTC; CDR3: CASSSARTRLPNYGYTF
D: NA; V: TRBV2; J: TRBJ2-3; DNA: TGTGCCAGCAAGGGGGGGATTGTGGGCGATACGCAGTATTTT; CDR3: CASKGGIVGDTQYF
D: NA; V: TRBV10-3; J: TRBJ2-5; DNA: TGTGCCATCAGTACTCATACAGGGTTTGAAGAGACCCAGTACTTC; CDR3: CAISTHTGFEETQYF
D: NA; V: TRBV4-1; J: TRBJ1-2; DNA: TGCGCCAGCAGCCAAGGACCGGTGGGGGGCTATGGCTACACCTTC; CDR3: CASSQGPVGGYGYTF
D: NA; V: TRBV11-2; J: TRBJ1-2; DNA: TGTGCCAGCAGCTTAGGAGGGAAGGACTATGGCTACACCTTC; CDR3: CASSLGGKDYGYTF
D: NA; V: TRBV7-2; J: TRBJ2-4; DNA: TGTGCCAGCAGCTCCAATAGATTAGCCAAAAACATTCAGTACTTC; CDR3: CASSSNRLAKNIQYF
D: NA; V: TRBV7-9; J: TRBJ1-1; DNA: TGTGCCAGCAGCTTTACGGGGGACACTGAAGCTTTCTTT; CDR3: CASSFTGDTEAFF
D: TRBD2; V: TRBV7-3; J: TRBJ2-3; DNA: TGTGCCAGCAGCTTAGGCGGGGGGGCCGGGGCAGTTAGCACAGATACGCAGTATTTT; CDR3: CASSLGGGAGAVSTDTQYF
D: NA; V: TRBV28; J: TRBJ1-2; DNA: TGTGCCAGCAGGGACAGTTTCTATGGCTACACCTTC; CDR3: CASRDSFYGYTF
D: TRBD1; V: TRBV7-9; J: TRBJ1-3; DNA: TGTGCCAGCAGCTTTGGACAGGGGAATGGAAACACCATATATTTT; CDR3: CASSFGQGNGNTIYF
D: NA; V: TRBV2; J: TRBJ1-5; DNA: TGTGCCAGCAGTGGCCAGAACAATCAGCCCCAGCATTTT; CDR3: CASSGQNNQPQHF
D: TRBD2; V: TRBV28; J: TRBJ2-5; DNA: TGTGCCAGCAGTTTATCCCGCGGGGGTGGCGAGACCCAGTACTTC; CDR3: CASSLSRGGGETQYF
D: NA; V: TRBV6-1; J: TRBJ2-5; DNA: TGTGCCAGCAGCTCCGGGGAGACCCAGTACTTC; CDR3: CASSSGETQYF
D: TRBD1; V: TRBV29-1; J: TRBJ2-5; DNA: TGCAGCGCGAACAGGGGTCAGCAGACCCAGTACTTC; CDR3: CSANRGQQTQYF
D: NA; V: TRBV6-1; J: TRBJ1-1; DNA: TGTGCCAGCAGTGAAAACAGAAACACTGAAGCTTTCTTT; CDR3: CASSENRNTEAFF
D: TRBD1; V: TRBV7-2; J: TRBJ2-1; DNA: TGTGCCAGCAGCGTTGACAGGGGCACCGGATATGAGCAGTTCTTC; CDR3: CASSVDRGTGYEQFF
D: TRBD1; V: TRBV11-2; J: TRBJ1-2; DNA: TGTGCCAGCAGCTTAGAGGGACAGGGAGTGTGGTACACCTTC; CDR3: CASSLEGQGVWYTF
D: NA; V: TRBV29-1; J: TRBJ2-5; DNA: TGCAGCGTTGCTGTGACAGACGGGGAGACCCAGTACTTC; CDR3: CSVAVTDGETQYF
D: TRBD1; V: TRBV29-1; J: TRBJ1-1; DNA: TGCAGCGTTGAATCCGACAGGGTGTACGCTGAAGCTTTCTTT; CDR3: CSVESDRVYAEAFF
D: TRBD2; V: TRBV19; J: TRBJ2-2; DNA: TGTGCCAGCAAACTAGCGTCGAACACCGGGGAGCTGTTTTTT; CDR3: CASKLASNTGELFF
D: TRBD2; V: TRBV5-6; J: TRBJ2-5; DNA: TGTGCCAGCAGCTTACGACTAGCGGGGGGTCCATACCAAGAGACCCAGTACTTC; CDR3: CASSLRLAGGPYQETQYF
D: NA; V: TRBV19; J: TRBJ1-2; DNA: TGTGCCAGTATGTATCGGGACTCAGCTAACTATGGCTACACCTTC; CDR3: CASMYRDSANYGYTF
D: NA; V: TRBV28; J: TRBJ1-6; DNA: TGTGCCAGCGGGGAAGACCGCCACCGGGGATATAATTCACCCCTCCACTTT; CDR3: CASGEDRHRGYNSPLHF
D: TRBD1; V: TRBV7-2; J: TRBJ1-5; DNA: TGTGCCAGCAGCTTGACAGGGGTCAATCAGCCCCAGCATTTT; CDR3: CASSLTGVNQPQHF
D: TRBD1; V: TRBV29-1; J: TRBJ1-1; DNA: TGCAGCGTTGCCCGACAGGGGGGTACTGAAGCTTTCTTT; CDR3: CSVARQGGTEAFF
D: NA; V: TRBV15; J: TRBJ2-1; DNA: TGTGCCACCAGCAGAGGACAATCGGCGGGCGAGCAGTTCTTC; CDR3: CATSRGQSAGEQFF
D: NA; V: TRBV2; J: TRBJ1-2; DNA: TGTGCCAGCGGGCTCTATGGCTACACCTTC; CDR3: CASGLYGYTF
D: NA; V: TRBV6-6; J: TRBJ2-1; DNA: TGTGCCAGCAGTTCCCGTCGTTCAGGCACCTACAATGAGCAGTTCTTC; CDR3: CASSSRRSGTYNEQFF
D: NA; V: TRBV7-2; J: TRBJ2-3; DNA: TGTGCCAGCAGCTCCCGACAGGGAGGCCGCACAGATACGCAGTATTTT; CDR3: CASSSRQGGRTDTQYF
D: TRBD1; V: TRBV2; J: TRBJ1-2; DNA: TGTGCCAGCAGCGTCCGGGACAGGGGAGCGGGGGGCTACACCTTC; CDR3: CASSVRDRGAGGYTF
D: TRBD1; V: TRBV18; J: TRBJ1-5; DNA: TGTGCCAGCTCTTTGGGGACAGGGAATCAGCCCCAGCATTTT; CDR3: CASSLGTGNQPQHF
D: TRBD1; V: TRBV4-2; J: TRBJ1-1; DNA: TGTGCCAGCAGCCAGCTTCAGGGGGGTGAAGCTTTCTTT; CDR3: CASSQLQGGEAFF
D: NA; V: TRBV5-4; J: TRBJ1-5; DNA: TGTGCCAGCAGCTTGGGCGGGGGCTCTGGCAATCAGCCCCAGCATTTT; CDR3: CASSLGGGSGNQPQHF
D: NA; V: TRBV10-1; J: TRBJ1-3; DNA: TGCGCCAGCAGTCAACGGACTGCCCCCTCTGGAAACACCATATATTTT; CDR3: CASSQRTAPSGNTIYF
D: TRBD2; V: TRBV28; J: TRBJ2-1; DNA: TGTGCCAGCAGTTTGCACCCTCTAGCGGCCCATCGGGATGAGCAGTTCTTC; CDR3: CASSLHPLAAHRDEQFF
D: NA; V: TRBV28; J: TRBJ1-1; DNA: TGTGCCAGCAGTTTGAATTATGGCGCTTTCTTT; CDR3: CASSLNYGAFF
D: NA; V: TRBV6-1; J: TRBJ1-1; DNA: TGTGCCAGCAGATTGTCAGGGTTATCGAACACTGAAGCTTTCTTT; CDR3: CASRLSGLSNTEAFF
D: TRBD2; V: TRBV6-6; J: TRBJ2-1; DNA: TGTGCCAGCAGCTTATCGGGGGGGGCTTTAGGTGAGCAGTTCTTC; CDR3: CASSLSGGALGEQFF
D: TRBD1; V: TRBV5-1; J: TRBJ2-7; DNA: TGCGCCAGCAGCCCGGACAGGGGGCTGAACGAGCAGTACTTC; CDR3: CASSPDRGLNEQYF